The 5 T cell receptor beta chains reported below all come from one sample, sequenced in a study of radiotherapy plus CTLA-4 blockade in lung cancer. Libraries were prepared by immunoSEQ multiplex PCR; TCRdb keeps only in-frame clonotypes and omits some of them. Of roughly 57,000 clones listed, approximately 80% were seen once; the top ten hold more than 5.5%. Sequencing used peripheral blood, obtained from a patient treated with radiotherapy plus ipilimumab. These receptors all stem from a human donor with non-small cell lung cancer whose response to radiotherapy plus ipilimumab could not be evaluated.

The V and J genes are TRBV30 and TRBJ1-5, with 9 bases aligning to TRBD1. J gave up 1 base and V 3 bases, and 7 bases lay outside the gene matches. The CDR3 extends over 16 amino acids. CDR1 and CDR2 from the germline V gene are GTSNPN and SVGIG (reference sequence). The CDR3 here is CAWSITGQGSNQPQHF. CDR3 nucleotides: TGTGCCTGGAGCATAACGGGACAGGGAAGCAATCAGCCCCAGCATTTT. Variable domain in full (rest from reference TRBV30 and TRBJ1-5): SQTIHQWPATLVQPVGSPLSLECTVEGTSNPNLYWYRQAAGRGLQLLFYSVGIGQISSEVPQNLSASRPQDRQFILSSKKLLLSDSGFYLCAWSITGQGSNQPQHFGDGTRLSIL.

The chain is built from TRBV10-2 and TRBJ2-1, with D possibly TRBD1 on 8 matching bases. This CDR3 is built from 15 residues. Germline V gene sequence: CDR1 WSHSY, CDR2 SAAADI. V lost 7 bases and J 8 bases, leaving 21 bases between the germline ends. The CDR3 coding sequence is TGCGCCAGCACTCACAGGGGGGGCGTTTTTGATGAGCAGTTCTTC. As protein: CASTHRGGVFDEQFF.

The rearrangement links TRBV6-1 to TRBJ1-2; D is uncertain. Between the trimmed V and J ends, which lost 5 bases and 5 bases, there was a span of 12 bases. The CDR3 length is 13 residues. Per the germline V gene, CDR1 is MNHNS and CDR2 is SASEGT. The CDR3 DNA reads as TGTGCCAGCAGTCCGAGACTGATTTATGGCTACACCTTC. Protein: CASSPRLIYGYTF.

This clone occurred a few times. The rearrangement uses TRBV15 and TRBJ1-4; the D gene is possibly TRBD1 (5 bases). V lost 9 bases to trimming and J lost 6 bases, with 17 bases between them. The CDR3 spans 14 residues. Looked up from germline, CDR1 is LNHNV and CDR2 is YYDKDF (reference sequence). This CDR3 is CATSNRLGYEKLFF. The CDR3 DNA reads as TGTGCCACATCAAACAGGCTGGGGTATGAAAAACTGTTTTTT.

The chain combines TRBV4-1 with TRBJ2-5; 8 nucleotides align to TRBD2. This CDR3 is 15 amino acids long. Germline V gene lookup returns CDR1 MGHRA and CDR2 YSYEKL. V was pared by 0 bases and J by 7 bases, with 7 bases of the junction left unmatched. The CDR3 DNA reads TGCGCCAGCAGCCAAGATCGAACTAGCGGAGGGACCCAGTACTTC. This encodes CASSQDRTSGGTQYF.